The 8 T cell receptor beta chains given below trace back to one sample, sequenced in a study of T cell clones after liver transplantation (dated by TCRdb to 2018 to 2020). Library method: the immunoSEQ multiplex PCR assay. Not all clones reach the TCRdb copy of this immuneACCESS table, which keeps in-frame sequences only. Checked studies attribute under half of the gap to unresolved V genes and leave the rest unexplained. Recorded for this sample are tens of thousands of clones; about nine tenths of them occurred a single time. Of the sample, about 2.5% is held by the ten largest clones. The time point label here, explained by the study, means: pre-transplant. Material: CD4+ T cells from blood, obtained before liver transplant. Source of these receptors: a human donor who received a liver transplant.

The chain combines TRBV7-6 with TRBJ2-7; D possibly corresponds to TRBD1 (5 bases). Germline V gene lookup returns CDR1 SGHVS and CDR2 FNYEAQ. V lost 5 bases to trimming and J lost 6 bases, with 11 bases between them. This CDR3 has 12 amino acids. In nucleotides, the CDR3 is TGTGCCAGCAGCCCTGACAGTAGCGAGCAGTACTTC. It translates to CASSPDSSEQYF.

V gene TRBV5-6 combines with J gene TRBJ1-4, with D possibly TRBD1 on 5 matching bases. CDR1 and CDR2 (germline): SGHDT, YYEEEE. The CDR3 covers 15 residues. The V end lost 4 bases, the J end lost 7 bases, and 17 bases lay between the germline ends. The CDR3 sequence: CASSPAPGGFEKLFF. CDR3 DNA sequence: TGTGCCAGCAGCCCCGCTCCGGGGGGGTTTGAAAAACTGTTTTTT.

This clone was observed a single time. V usage is TRBV11-2 and J usage is TRBJ1-4, with TRBD1 matching over 9 bases. The germline V gene has CDR1 SGHAT and CDR2 FQNNGV. J lost 6 bases, V lost 6 bases, and 2 bases had no gene match. CDR3 length equals 13 residues. This chain's CDR3 is CASSGQGYEKLFF. Written as DNA, the CDR3 is TGTGCCAGCAGTGGACAGGGGTATGAAAAACTGTTTTTT.

The rearrangement joins TRBV19 to TRBJ2-5; possible D gene TRBD2, 5 bases. V was trimmed by 6 bases and J by 4 bases, leaving 18 bases between them. Germline CDR1 is LNHDA and CDR2 is SQIVND (reference sequence). The CDR3 spans 15 residues. The CDR3 DNA reads as TGTGCCAGTAGCCCCTTAGGGAGTGGAGTAGAGACCCAGTACTTC. It yields the protein CASSPLGSGVETQYF.

The gene calls are TRBV19 and TRBJ1-5; 7 bases align to TRBD1. V lost 9 bases and J lost 3; bases outside the gene matches: 5. The CDR3 covers 13 residues. CDR1 is LNHDA and CDR2 is SQIVND in the germline V gene (reference sequence). The CDR3 region is CASSGQFNQPQHF. For the CDR3, the DNA is TGTGCCAGCTCGGGACAGTTCAATCAGCCCCAGCATTTT.

V usage is TRBV30 and J usage is TRBJ2-2; possible D gene TRBD2, 5 bases. This CDR3 contains 14 residues. The V end was cut by 2 bases, the J end by 0 bases, with 7 bases between. Germline CDR1 reads GTSNPN; CDR2 reads SVGIG (reference sequence). This chain's CDR3 is CAWSPSPNTGELFF. DNA for the CDR3: TGTGCCTGGAGTCCTAGCCCGAACACCGGGGAGCTGTTTTTT. The full variable domain, its missing parts supplied by reference TRBV30 and TRBJ2-2, is SQTIHQWPATLVQPVGSPLSLECTVEGTSNPNLYWYRQAAGRGLQLLFYSVGIGQISSEVPQNLSASRPQDRQFILSSKKLLLSDSGFYLCAWSPSPNTGELFFGEGSRLTVL.

This chain's CDR3 is CASSSTSGSFEQYF. As DNA, the CDR3 is TGTGCCAGCAGCTCGACTAGCGGGAGTTTCGAGCAGTACTTC. V gene TRBV7-6 combines with J gene TRBJ2-7, with 12 nucleotides matching TRBD2. The CDR3 spans 14 residues. Germline trimming cut 4 bases from V and 6 bases from J; bases unmatched to any gene: 4. Germline assignment: CDR1 SGHVS and CDR2 FNYEAQ. Full variable domain (rest looked up from reference TRBV7-6 and TRBJ2-7): GAGVSQSPRYKVTKRGQDVALRCDPISGHVSLYWYRQALGQGPEFLTYFNYEAQQDKSGLPNDRFSAERPEGSISTLTIQRTEQRDSAMYRCASSSTSGSFEQYFGPGTRLTVT.

In its sample, this clone was seen once. V usage is TRBV25-1 and J usage is TRBJ2-5, with 8 bases identical to TRBD1. The J call is uncertain, as TRBJ2-7 better fits the DNA end. Germline V lookup: CDR1 MGHDK, CDR2 SYGVNS. The CDR3 covers 14 residues. CDR3 amino acids: CASSDPGQAYEQYF. CDR3 DNA: TGTGCCAGCAGTGACCCGGGACAGGCCTACGAGCAGTACTTC.